This is a list of T cell receptor beta chains from one sample in a study of chemoradiotherapy in HPV16-positive cancers. Some clones are missing from TCRdb's copy, which holds only in-frame ones; the method was immunoSEQ multiplex PCR. The repertoire consists of several thousand clones, with approximately 85% occurring once and the leading ten covering under 4%. The sample here was tumor tissue, taken from a patient who underwent chemoradiotherapy. These receptor sequences come from a human donor with HPV-associated anogenital cancer. The CDR3 runs from the conserved cysteine through the conserved F or W. Each record gives: clone size, V gene, J gene, D gene, CDR3 DNA, CDR3 protein. The D gene is left open where the match is weak. Only some rows state a clone size, as once, few, many or a class for expanded clones.

clone size: once
V gene: TRBV15
J gene: TRBJ2-7
D gene: .
CDR3 DNA: TGTGCCACCAGCAGAGATAAAGGAAACGAGCAGTACTTC
CDR3 protein: CATSRDKGNEQYF

clone size: .
V gene: TRBV18
J gene: TRBJ2-1
D gene: TRBD2
CDR3 DNA: TGTGCCAGCTCACGGACTAGCGGGGGGCTGAACAATGAGCAGTTCTTC
CDR3 protein: CASSRTSGGLNNEQFF

clone size: once
V gene: TRBV21-1
J gene: TRBJ2-7
D gene: .
CDR3 DNA: TGTGCCAGCAGCATTTTGAGGGAGGACGAGCAGTACTTC
CDR3 protein: CASSILREDEQYF

clone size: .
V gene: TRBV7-9
J gene: TRBJ2-6
D gene: .
CDR3 DNA: TGTGCCAGCAGCTTAGCGAGGGCTACTGGGGCCAACGTCCTGACTTTC
CDR3 protein: CASSLARATGANVLTF

clone size: .
V gene: TRBV12-5
J gene: TRBJ2-5
D gene: .
CDR3 DNA: TGTGCTAGTGGTACTGCGGACCCCAAGAGGGAGACCCAGTACTTC
CDR3 protein: CASGTADPKRETQYF

clone size: few
V gene: TRBV5-5
J gene: TRBJ1-5
D gene: .
CDR3 DNA: TGTGCCAGCAGCTTGGTAGGGGGGGATAGCAATCAGCCCCAGCATTTT
CDR3 protein: CASSLVGGDSNQPQHF

clone size: .
V gene: TRBV18
J gene: TRBJ1-3
D gene: .
CDR3 DNA: TGTGCCAGCTCACCAAGCGGGACTAACTCTGGAAACACCATATATTTT
CDR3 protein: CASSPSGTNSGNTIYF

clone size: .
V gene: TRBV18
J gene: TRBJ1-2
D gene: TRBD1
CDR3 DNA: TGTGCCAGCTCACCAAACCGCCCGGGACAGGGGGCTCATGGCTACACCTTC
CDR3 protein: CASSPNRPGQGAHGYTF

clone size: .
V gene: TRBV19
J gene: TRBJ1-6
D gene: TRBD1
CDR3 DNA: TGTGCCAGTACCATGGGACAGGGAAATTCACCCCTCCACTTT
CDR3 protein: CASTMGQGNSPLHF

clone size: .
V gene: TRBV5-6
J gene: TRBJ1-2
D gene: TRBD1
CDR3 DNA: TGTGCCAGCAGCACCGAAGGGGGCAGGGGCAGGTATGGCTACACCTTC
CDR3 protein: CASSTEGGRGRYGYTF

clone size: .
V gene: TRBV5-8
J gene: TRBJ2-1
D gene: .
CDR3 DNA: TGTGCCAGCAGCTTGGGGGGGTACAATGAGCAGTTCTTC
CDR3 protein: CASSLGGYNEQFF

clone size: .
V gene: TRBV5-1
J gene: TRBJ1-2
D gene: .
CDR3 DNA: TGCGCCAGCAGCTTGGGGGTTCGGGACAACCGGAACTATGGCTACACCTTC
CDR3 protein: CASSLGVRDNRNYGYTF

clone size: .
V gene: TRBV29-1
J gene: TRBJ2-5
D gene: TRBD1
CDR3 DNA: TGCAGCGTTGAGTTACAGGGGGCCCAAGAGACCCAGTACTTC
CDR3 protein: CSVELQGAQETQYF

clone size: .
V gene: TRBV30
J gene: TRBJ2-5
D gene: .
CDR3 DNA: .
CDR3 protein: CAWSVNSGQGAGETQYF

clone size: .
V gene: TRBV25-1
J gene: TRBJ2-1
D gene: TRBD2
CDR3 DNA: TGTGCCAGCAGGACGGCGGGAGAGGACTACAATGAGCAGTTCTTC
CDR3 protein: CASRTAGEDYNEQFF

clone size: .
V gene: TRBV11-2
J gene: TRBJ2-1
D gene: TRBD2
CDR3 DNA: TGTGCCAGCAGCTTAGATATCGGACTAGCGAATGAGCAGTTCTTC
CDR3 protein: CASSLDIGLANEQFF

clone size: .
V gene: TRBV10-1
J gene: TRBJ2-1
D gene: TRBD2
CDR3 DNA: TGCGCCAGCAGTGAGTCGAGTGCTACTAGCGGGCCAGTTTCCATCTACAATGAGCAGTTCTTC
CDR3 protein: CASSESSATSGPVSIYNEQFF

clone size: .
V gene: TRBV6-5
J gene: TRBJ1-5
D gene: .
CDR3 DNA: TGTGCCAGCAGTTACGGGGGTGAGGGTCAGCCCCAGCATTTT
CDR3 protein: CASSYGGEGQPQHF

clone size: .
V gene: TRBV2
J gene: TRBJ1-4
D gene: .
CDR3 DNA: TGTGCCAGCATCGGACACACAGCAACTAATGAAAAACTGTTTTTT
CDR3 protein: CASIGHTATNEKLFF

clone size: .
V gene: TRBV19
J gene: TRBJ2-7
D gene: .
CDR3 DNA: TGTGCCAGTAGTATGGTTGCTTCCTACGAGCAGTACTTC
CDR3 protein: CASSMVASYEQYF

clone size: .
V gene: TRBV7-9
J gene: TRBJ1-1
D gene: TRBD1
CDR3 DNA: TGTGCCAGCAGCACAACCACCGGGACAGGGCCGATTCAAACTGAAGCTTTCTTT
CDR3 protein: CASSTTTGTGPIQTEAFF

clone size: .
V gene: TRBV2
J gene: TRBJ2-3
D gene: .
CDR3 DNA: TGTGCCACATCCCGAGACTCAATATTCACAGATACGCAGTATTTT
CDR3 protein: CATSRDSIFTDTQYF

clone size: .
V gene: TRBV19
J gene: TRBJ2-3
D gene: .
CDR3 DNA: TGTGCCAGTAGTAGGACTGCGGGAGATACGCAGTATTTT
CDR3 protein: CASSRTAGDTQYF

clone size: .
V gene: TRBV27
J gene: TRBJ2-7
D gene: TRBD2
CDR3 DNA: TGTGCCAGCAGCAGGCCCTCGGGAGGGATCTACGAGCAGTACTTC
CDR3 protein: CASSRPSGGIYEQYF

clone size: .
V gene: TRBV14
J gene: TRBJ2-2
D gene: .
CDR3 DNA: TGTGCCAGCAGCCTCCGGACTAACACCGGGGAGCTGTTTTTT
CDR3 protein: CASSLRTNTGELFF

clone size: .
V gene: TRBV30
J gene: TRBJ1-1
D gene: .
CDR3 DNA: TGTGCCTCTCATAGTAGGTATCCGGGGGTGGGGACTGAAGCTTTCTTT
CDR3 protein: CASHSRYPGVGTEAFF

clone size: once
V gene: TRBV5-8
J gene: TRBJ1-5
D gene: TRBD1
CDR3 DNA: TGTGCCAGCAGCTTGCCCTCCTGGGGGACAGGTAATCAGCCCCAGCATTTT
CDR3 protein: CASSLPSWGTGNQPQHF

clone size: .
V gene: TRBV28
J gene: TRBJ2-7
D gene: .
CDR3 DNA: TGTGCCAGCAGTTTGGCCTTGACAGTCCTCTACGAGCAGTACTTC
CDR3 protein: CASSLALTVLYEQYF

clone size: .
V gene: TRBV7-9
J gene: TRBJ1-4
D gene: TRBD1
CDR3 DNA: TGTGCCAGCAGCTTAGGGGGGACAGGGGGTGAAAAACTGTTTTTT
CDR3 protein: CASSLGGTGGEKLFF

clone size: .
V gene: TRBV20-1
J gene: TRBJ1-2
D gene: .
CDR3 DNA: TGCAGTGTCCAGGGTGACGGCTACACCTTC
CDR3 protein: CSVQGDGYTF

clone size: once
V gene: TRBV4-2
J gene: TRBJ1-2
D gene: .
CDR3 DNA: TGTGCCAGCAGTCACACTGTTTATGGCTACACCTTC
CDR3 protein: CASSHTVYGYTF

clone size: .
V gene: TRBV7-2
J gene: TRBJ2-3
D gene: TRBD2
CDR3 DNA: TGTGCCAGCAGCTTAGGACTAGCGGGAGTGGATACGCAGTATTTT
CDR3 protein: CASSLGLAGVDTQYF

clone size: .
V gene: TRBV18
J gene: TRBJ2-2
D gene: TRBD1
CDR3 DNA: TGTGCCAGCTCACCACCGTCCCAGGGGGCGTTAAACACCGGGGAGCTGTTTTTT
CDR3 protein: CASSPPSQGALNTGELFF

clone size: few
V gene: TRBV13
J gene: TRBJ2-1
D gene: TRBD1
CDR3 DNA: TGTGCCAGCAGCTCAGGACAGGGAAGACTCAATGAGCAGTTCTTC
CDR3 protein: CASSSGQGRLNEQFF

clone size: .
V gene: TRBV30
J gene: TRBJ1-4
D gene: TRBD1
CDR3 DNA: TGTGCCTGGAGCCCGAACCAGGGGGCGGGTGAAAAACTGTTTTTT
CDR3 protein: CAWSPNQGAGEKLFF

clone size: .
V gene: TRBV30
J gene: TRBJ1-3
D gene: TRBD1
CDR3 DNA: TGTGCCTGGAGTCGGGACAGTGGCTCTGGAAACACCATATATTTT
CDR3 protein: CAWSRDSGSGNTIYF

clone size: .
V gene: TRBV7-2
J gene: TRBJ1-5
D gene: .
CDR3 DNA: TGTGCCAGCAGCTTAGGCCCAGGGAAGGGGCAGCCCCAGCATTTT
CDR3 protein: CASSLGPGKGQPQHF

clone size: .
V gene: TRBV5-1
J gene: TRBJ2-2
D gene: .
CDR3 DNA: TGCGCCAGCAGCTTGGACGGCGGGCCGGGCACCGGGGAGCTGTTTTTT
CDR3 protein: CASSLDGGPGTGELFF

clone size: .
V gene: TRBV11-3
J gene: TRBJ2-5
D gene: .
CDR3 DNA: TGTGCCAGCAGCTTCGGGGGCGGGGAGACCCAGTACTTC
CDR3 protein: CASSFGGGETQYF

clone size: .
V gene: TRBV5-5
J gene: TRBJ1-2
D gene: TRBD1
CDR3 DNA: TGTGCCAGCAGCTTTCAGGGGGACTATGGCTACACCTTC
CDR3 protein: CASSFQGDYGYTF

clone size: .
V gene: TRBV25-1
J gene: TRBJ1-2
D gene: .
CDR3 DNA: TGTGCCAGCAGTGACCCACGGGTAAACTATGGCTACACCTTC
CDR3 protein: CASSDPRVNYGYTF

clone size: once
V gene: TRBV19
J gene: TRBJ1-1
D gene: TRBD1
CDR3 DNA: TGTGCCAGTAGTAGGGACAGGCGGAACACTGAAGCTTTCTTT
CDR3 protein: CASSRDRRNTEAFF

clone size: .
V gene: TRBV18
J gene: TRBJ1-5
D gene: TRBD1
CDR3 DNA: TGTGCCAGCTCGGAAAGACAGGGCTATCAGCCCCAGCATTTT
CDR3 protein: CASSERQGYQPQHF

clone size: .
V gene: TRBV5-1
J gene: TRBJ1-2
D gene: .
CDR3 DNA: TGCGCCAGCAGCTTAAACGGGGACTCTAACTATGGCTACACCTTC
CDR3 protein: CASSLNGDSNYGYTF

clone size: .
V gene: TRBV30
J gene: TRBJ2-1
D gene: TRBD2
CDR3 DNA: TGTGCCTGGAGTCCCCCTAGCGGCTCCTACAATGAGCAGTTCTTC
CDR3 protein: CAWSPPSGSYNEQFF

clone size: .
V gene: TRBV10-2
J gene: TRBJ2-5
D gene: .
CDR3 DNA: TGCGCCAGCAGGGTAATTGCCCCACAAGAGACCCAGTACTTC
CDR3 protein: CASRVIAPQETQYF

clone size: once
V gene: TRBV7-8
J gene: TRBJ1-1
D gene: TRBD1
CDR3 DNA: TGTGCCAGCAGCGGCCGGGACAGGGTGGCGAACACTGAAGCTTTCTTT
CDR3 protein: CASSGRDRVANTEAFF